The TCR beta chain under discussion was sequenced for a study of T cell clonotyping in hematopoietic cell transplantation. About the research overall: Recipients' pretransplant samples followed cytoreduction. General study results and limits: Pathologically expanded recipient clonotypes increased progressively from day 30 to day 180 as diversity fell. No sorting was done, leaving CD4 and CD8 contributions mixed.

The method was immunoSEQ multiplex PCR; TCRdb's version includes in-frame clones alone and lacks a portion of them. There are more than 8,000 clones in the sample; roughly 87% occur only once, and 27% lies in the top ten. Stated time point: recipient sample about 28 days before transplant, after cytoreduction. Germline-derived CDR1 and CDR2 are MNHEY and SVGAGI. This CDR3 comprises 14 residues. The V gene lost 2 bases and the J gene lost 6 bases, with 13 bases spanning the gap. On this clone: Its antigen is not identified.

The sequence was obtained from a woman in her sixties with acute myeloid leukemia. Some clones in this sample may be carry-over from other donors' samples. The sample was peripheral blood mononuclear cells, taken before stem cell transplant. The chain has TRBV6-5 and TRBJ1-2, with TRBD1 as a possible D gene (5 bases). The DNA of the CDR3 is TGTGCCAGCAGTTACGGTCCCAGGGAGGATGGCTACACCTTC. The encoded protein is CASSYGPREDGYTF.